This TCR beta chain was recovered during a study of CD8+ T cells in alopecia areata. Extraction of RNA preceded its reverse transcription into cDNA, which served as the sequencing template. Method: immunoSEQ multiplex PCR; TCRdb's copy keeps in-frame clones and lacks some. This table has about 120,000 clones, about 59% appearing once. Indicated treatment: oral pan-JAK inhibitor, 5-10 mg twice daily. The V and J ends lost 8 bases and 0 bases, in that order; junction bases with no gene match: 7. The CDR3 is 14 residues long. CDR1 and CDR2 (germline): MNHEY, SMNVEV (reference sequence). The gene calls are TRBV27 and TRBJ2-7; the match to TRBD1 covers 7 bases. The receptor's source is a human donor with alopecia areata. Sample: CD8+ T cells sorted from blood, taken at week 24, from a patient treated with tofacitinib. Here the CDR3 DNA reads TGTGCCAGCGGGGGACAGTTGTACTCCTACGAGCAGTACTTC. Residues: CASGGQLYSYEQYF.